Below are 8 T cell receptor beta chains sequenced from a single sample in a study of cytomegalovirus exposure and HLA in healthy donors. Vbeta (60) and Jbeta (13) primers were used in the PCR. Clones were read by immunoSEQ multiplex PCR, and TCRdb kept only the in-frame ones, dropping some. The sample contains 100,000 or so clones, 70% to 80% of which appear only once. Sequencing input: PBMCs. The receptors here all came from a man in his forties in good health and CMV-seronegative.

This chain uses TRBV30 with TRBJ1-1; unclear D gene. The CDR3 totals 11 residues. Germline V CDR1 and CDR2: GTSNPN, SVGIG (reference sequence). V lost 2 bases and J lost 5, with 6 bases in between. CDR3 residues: CAWSPRTEAFF. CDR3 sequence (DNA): TGTGCCTGGAGTCCGCGAACTGAAGCTTTCTTT.

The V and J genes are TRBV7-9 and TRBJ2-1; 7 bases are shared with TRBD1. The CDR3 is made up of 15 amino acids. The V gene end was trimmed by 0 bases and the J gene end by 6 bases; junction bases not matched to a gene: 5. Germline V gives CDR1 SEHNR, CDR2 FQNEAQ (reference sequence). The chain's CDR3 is CASSLARPGGNEQFF. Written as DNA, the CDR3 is TGTGCCAGCAGCTTAGCCCGGCCAGGGGGCAATGAGCAGTTCTTC.

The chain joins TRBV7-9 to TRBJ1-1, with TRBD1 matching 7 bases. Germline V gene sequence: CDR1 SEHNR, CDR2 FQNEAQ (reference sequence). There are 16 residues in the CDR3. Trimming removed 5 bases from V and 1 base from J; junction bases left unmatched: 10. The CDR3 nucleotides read TGTGCCAGCAGCCCCGACCAGGGGGGATGGAACACTGAAGCTTTCTTT. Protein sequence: CASSPDQGGWNTEAFF.

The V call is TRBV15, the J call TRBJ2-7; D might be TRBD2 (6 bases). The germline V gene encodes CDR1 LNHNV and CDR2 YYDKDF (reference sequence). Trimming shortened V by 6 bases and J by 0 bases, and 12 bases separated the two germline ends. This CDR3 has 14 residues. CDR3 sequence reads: CATRWASDSYEQYF. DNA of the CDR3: TGTGCCACCAGGTGGGCTAGCGACTCCTACGAGCAGTACTTC.

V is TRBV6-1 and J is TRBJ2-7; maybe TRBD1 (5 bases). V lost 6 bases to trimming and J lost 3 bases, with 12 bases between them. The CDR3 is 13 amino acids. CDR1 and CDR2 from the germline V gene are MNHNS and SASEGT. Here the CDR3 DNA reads TGTGCCAGCAGCCGACAGATCGGCTACGAGCAGTACTTC. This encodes CASSRQIGYEQYF.

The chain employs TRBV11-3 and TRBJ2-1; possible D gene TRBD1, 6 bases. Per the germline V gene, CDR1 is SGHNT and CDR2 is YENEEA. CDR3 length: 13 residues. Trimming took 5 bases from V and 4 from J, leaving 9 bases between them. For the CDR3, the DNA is TGTGCCAGCAGCGTAGGACAGTACAATGAGCAGTTCTTC. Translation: CASSVGQYNEQFF.

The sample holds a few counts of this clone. CDR3 sequence (DNA): TGTGCCAGCAGTGATGGGATCGGGGGAGGCCAGCCCCAGCATTTT. It encodes CASSDGIGGGQPQHF. The rearrangement uses TRBV2 and TRBJ1-5, with D possibly TRBD1 on 5 matching bases. The ends were cut back, 3 bases at V and 7 bases at J, with 16 bases in the middle. Germline V gene sequence: CDR1 SNHLY, CDR2 FYNNEI. The CDR3 runs to 15 residues.

The chain's CDR3 is CSVGGTSSNEQFF. In DNA form, the CDR3 reads TGCAGCGTTGGTGGGACTAGTAGTAATGAGCAGTTCTTC. The rearrangement links TRBV29-1 to TRBJ2-1, with TRBD2 matching over 8 bases. This CDR3 has 13 amino acids. The ends lost 4 bases at V and 7 bases at J; junction bases unmatched: 6. Germline CDR1 and CDR2: SQVTM and ANQGSEA.